This TCR beta chain was retrieved from a study of Graves' ophthalmopathy and Graves' hyperthyroidism (dated by TCRdb to 2017 to 2018). A note on the overall study: Peripheral blood was collected at initial diagnosis, prior to any treatment. The study used signatures of the TCR beta repertoire to tell Graves' ophthalmopathy apart from Graves' hyperthyroidism and to predict which patients would progress to ophthalmopathy. In total, 135 blood samples were TCR-sequenced: under 45 ophthalmopathy, about 75 hyperthyroidism and 17 hyperthyroidism-to-ophthalmopathy patients. To explore V-J signatures distinguishing ophthalmopathy from hyperthyroidism, a discovery set of under 110 patients (about 43 ophthalmopathy, around 55 stable hyperthyroidism) was enrolled. For independent validation, a separate cohort was made up of fewer than 20 hyperthyroidism patients plus 17 patients who later progressed from hyperthyroidism to ophthalmopathy. In five or six hyperthyroidism patients, T-cell repertoires of thyroid tissue and blood were compared. Once sampling was done, hyperthyroidism patients were given methimazole at a starting dose of 30 mg daily, while ophthalmopathy patients were given high-dose intravenous methylprednisolone. The 95 to 100 discovery patients were randomly divided into training and test sets at a 7:3 ratio. Broad study findings and their caveats: In validation, the model predicted ophthalmopathy progression with about 64% sensitivity and 72.22% specificity; eleven to twelve predicted patients were CT-confirmed with GO in a median of roughly 6.8 months. Most expanded thyroid clonotypes with a frequency above 0.001 also appeared in blood, which suggests that blood repertoires may reflect the immune response in the thyroid. No statistical method was used to set the sample size in advance, and the investigators knew which group each participant was assigned to. In cross-validation, the 13-signature model distinguished ophthalmopathy from stable hyperthyroidism with more than 85% sensitivity and 81.08% specificity, while in the test set the corresponding values were 80% and 75%.

This clonotype has ten or more counts. It has no known antigen specificity. The input lacks base qualities; no much larger clone sits a single base away. Hyperthyroidism was considered stable if no progression to ophthalmopathy occurred within 18 months of follow-up. Patients with hyperthyroidism were aged 18 to 65 years, had been newly diagnosed, and had a disease duration of less than 2 months. Patients with other autoimmune diseases, uncontrolled infections, pregnancy or lactation were excluded. Diagnosis relied on clinical symptoms, serum thyroxine, TRAb, thyroid ultrasound and orbital computed tomography. PBMCs were isolated from more than 9 ml of fresh peripheral blood by Ficoll-Paque density gradient centrifugation. Total RNA was extracted with Trizol reagent and quality-checked on an Agilent 2100 Bioanalyzer. The CDR3 runs 14 amino acids, cysteine and phenylalanine included. The DNA shown is the 42-base CDR3, in frame from base 1. Relative to germline, V is 7 bases shorter and J is 4 bases shorter, with 14 bases between their ends.

For repertoire sequencing, TCR beta CDR3 regions were amplified from RNA transcripts. HTBI primers and the Qiagen OneStep RT-PCR kit were used in a first-round RT-PCR, which was followed by a second-round multiplex PCR, size selection and purification. Libraries were sequenced paired-end with 100 bp reads on an Illumina HiSeq2000. The original methods were these. SOAPnuke was used for read processing, and reads with adapters, uncalled bases, a mean Phred below 15, or no exact constant-primer or identifier match were discarded. High-quality paired reads were merged with COPE v1.2.5. Each unique nucleotide sequence was treated as a clonotype, and MiTCR v1.1 was used to align the clonotypes to the IMGT TRB V, D and J references. The analysis was limited to V-J combinations with a frequency above 0.0001, which together covered 99.2% of the repertoires. For each V-J combination, a TCR clonal expansion and chaos score was defined as the ratio of F50 clonal expansion to chaos observed in the TCRdist matrix. Welch's t-statistics and random forest were used to narrow the features down to roughly twelve V-J combinations, which were then fed into a naive Bayes classifier. Thyroid-blood repertoire similarity was quantified with the Morisita-Horn index. The public reads were run again by TCRdb, first through fastp at Q25 and then through MiXCR, and only productive beta chains were kept. Every distinct CDR3 protein forms one entry, paired with its most common genes and DNA. Here the V and J calls rest on TCRdb's processing, not on the authors' analysis. This sample is represented by about 620,000 distinct CDR3 sequences; approximately 22% of them were singletons. The top ten hold around 7% of the sample.

Here the chain combines TRBV12-3 or TRBV12-4 and TRBJ1-3; the D gene is not confidently resolved. Sequencing used peripheral blood. This TCR came from a woman between 18 and 29 years old with stable Graves' hyperthyroidism. Some clones in this sample may be carry-over from other donors' samples. Donor details come from another sample of the same person, matched by shared clones. The CDR3 is CASKTGRRGNTIYF. The DNA sequence is TGTGCCAGCAAGACCGGACGGAGGGGAAACACCATATATTTT.